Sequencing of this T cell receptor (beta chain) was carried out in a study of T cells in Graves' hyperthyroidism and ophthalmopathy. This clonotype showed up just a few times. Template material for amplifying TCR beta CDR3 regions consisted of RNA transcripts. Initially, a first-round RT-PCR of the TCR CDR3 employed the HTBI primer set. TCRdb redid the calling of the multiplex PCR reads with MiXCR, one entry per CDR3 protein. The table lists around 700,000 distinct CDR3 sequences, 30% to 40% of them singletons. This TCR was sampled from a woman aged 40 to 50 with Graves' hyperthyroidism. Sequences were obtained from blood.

The CDR3 is CASRRKQGGFDGYTF. The CDR3 coding sequence is TGTGCCAGCAGGCGGAAACAGGGCGGGTTTGATGGCTACACCTTC. The chain is built from TRBV6-5 and TRBJ1-2, with D perhaps matching TRBD1 (6 bases). The CDR3 has 15 residues. Germline CDR1 and CDR2: MNHEY and SVGAGI. Between the trimmed V and J ends, which lost 6 bases and 6 bases, there was a span of 20 bases.